This section outlines one T cell receptor (beta chain) sequence together with its context. This sample is drawn from a study of cytomegalovirus exposure and HLA in healthy donors. The germline V and J ends were trimmed by 3 bases and 3 bases, with 15 bases remaining between them. This CDR3 comprises 15 residues. Germline V lookup: CDR1 KGHSH, CDR2 LQKENI. It was with 60 Vbeta and 13 Jbeta primers that the PCR ran. Clones were read by immunoSEQ multiplex PCR, and TCRdb kept only the in-frame ones, dropping some. The repertoire has 120,000 to 150,000 clones, 55% to 85% of them found once; the top ten carry 2% to 2.5%.

The sequence derives from a man in his forties in good health and CMV-seronegative. Sequenced sample: PBMCs. The gene calls are TRBV18 and TRBJ2-7; the D gene is possibly TRBD1 (9 bases). The DNA of the CDR3 is TGTGCCAGCTCACCCGGGGGGGACAGGGTCTACGAGCAGTACTTC. Encoded protein: CASSPGGDRVYEQYF. Full variable domain (missing parts from reference TRBV18 and TRBJ2-7): NAGVMQNPRHLVRRRGQEARLRCSPMKGHSHVYWYRQLPEEGLKFMVYLQKENIIDESGMPKERFSAEFPKEGPSILRIQQVVRGDSAAYFCASSPGGDRVYEQYFGPGTRLTVT.